The 8 T cell receptor beta chains reported below all come from one sample, sequenced in a study of blood T cell repertoires in COVID-19 (dated by TCRdb to between 2020 and 2021). The library was obtained by the immunoSEQ multiplex PCR assay. As stored in TCRdb, this immuneACCESS dataset retains in-frame rearrangements with V and J assigned. A fraction of the clones does not appear; measured against another copy, unresolved V genes explain less than half of the discrepancy, and the remainder lacks a known reason. The sample yields about 150,000 clones; around 87% were counted once. Roughly 12% of the sample rests with the top ten. Sequencing was performed on peripheral blood. The receptors originated from a man younger than 35 with COVID-19, enrolled during active disease.

This clone appeared a single time. The V gene is TRBV29-1, the J gene TRBJ1-1, with 9 bases fitting TRBD1. The CDR3 extends over 12 amino acids. The J segment lost 5 bases and the V segment lost 6 bases, leaving 4 bases of the junction unmatched. Germline V gives CDR1 SQVTM, CDR2 ANQGSEA. As DNA, the CDR3 is TGCAGCGTCGGGACAGGGATAACTGAAGCTTTCTTT. Translated, it gives CSVGTGITEAFF.

J is TRBJ2-5 and V is TRBV11-2; 8 positions match TRBD2. Germline trimming cut 7 bases from V and 5 bases from J; bases unmatched to any gene: 9. The CDR3 contains 14 residues. CDR1 is SGHAT and CDR2 is FQNNGV in the germline V gene. The CDR3 DNA is TGTGCCAGCACCCGGAGCGGGAGTACCGAGACCCAGTACTTC. Translation: CASTRSGSTETQYF.

This sequence joins TRBV24-1 and TRBJ2-3, with unresolved D. Trimming left V 5 bases short and J 1 base short, with 15 bases between. This CDR3 spans 16 amino acids. Per the germline V gene, CDR1 is KGHDR and CDR2 is SFDVKD. CDR3 residues: CATSVPHRVRTDTQYF. CDR3 DNA sequence: TGTGCCACCAGTGTCCCCCACCGGGTCCGCACAGATACGCAGTATTTT.

The chain employs TRBV5-6 and TRBJ1-1; maybe TRBD1 (5 bases). V lost 4 bases, J lost 0 bases, and 10 bases lay in between. Germline V CDR1 and CDR2: SGHDT, YYEEEE. This CDR3 comprises 14 residues. The CDR3 nucleotides are TGTGCCAGCAGCACAGGCCGGGTGAACACTGAAGCTTTCTTT. Encoded protein: CASSTGRVNTEAFF. Full variable domain (missing parts from reference TRBV5-6 and TRBJ1-1): DAGVTQSPTHLIKTRGQQVTLRCSPKSGHDTVSWYQQALGQGPQFIFQYYEEEERQRGNFPDRFSGHQFPNYSSELNVNALLLGDSALYLCASSTGRVNTEAFFGQGTRLTVV.

This clone was seen just once. The gene calls are TRBV19 and TRBJ2-7; D gene ambiguous. Trimming cost V 4 bases and J 2 bases, with 12 bases left between them. The CDR3 is made up of 14 amino acids. The germline CDR1 and CDR2 sequences are LNHDA and SQIVND (reference sequence). The CDR3 DNA is TGTGCCAGTAGTAGGGCAGGCACAGCCTACGAGCAGTACTTC. This translates into CASSRAGTAYEQYF.

This chain connects TRBV5-8 to TRBJ2-3; possible D gene TRBD2, 5 bases. Germline assignment: CDR1 SGHTS and CDR2 YDEGEE. The CDR3 totals 14 residues. The germline V and J ends were trimmed by 9 bases and 1 base, with 15 bases remaining between them. The CDR3 DNA is TGTGCCAAGCAGGTGGGAGCTTGCACAGATACGCAGTATTTT. It yields the protein CAKQVGACTDTQYF.

A word on this clone: The junction shows a germline mismatch at one end, possibly a read error. The chain joins TRBV7-7 to TRBJ2-2; 7 nucleotides match TRBD1. The CDR3 totals 13 residues. Germline V lookup: CDR1 SSHAT, CDR2 FNYEAQ (reference sequence). This CDR3 reads CASSADRAGELFF. In DNA, the CDR3 is TGTGCTAGCAGCGCCGACAGGGCCGGGGAGCTGTTTTTT.

This chain joins TRBV27 and TRBJ2-7; 10 nucleotides align to TRBD1. From germline, CDR1 is MNHEY and CDR2 SMNVEV (reference sequence). This CDR3 spans 15 amino acids. The ends lost 2 bases at V and 2 bases at J; junction bases unmatched: 3. CDR3 in amino acids: CASSLTGTGAYEQYF. DNA of the CDR3: TGTGCCAGCAGTTTAACCGGGACAGGGGCCTACGAGCAGTACTTC.